These 23 T cell receptor beta chains originate from one sample sequenced in a study of T cells after yellow fever vaccination. MiXCR, run by TCRdb on the 5' RACE reads, gives a single entry per CDR3 protein. The table lists some 300,000 distinct CDR3 sequences, approximately 8% of them singletons. The source was PBMCs, collected around 45 days after the first yellow fever vaccination. These receptors were collected from a man aged 18 to 35 who received the YFV17D yellow fever vaccine.

This clonotype was found a few times. The CDR3 region is CASSQLGQANTEAFF. The CDR3 nucleotides are TGTGCCAGCAGTCAACTAGGACAGGCGAACACTGAAGCTTTCTTT. The chain uses TRBV28 and TRBJ1-1, with TRBD1 matching over 7 bases. Germline loops: CDR1 MDHEN, CDR2 SYDVKM. V lost 5 bases and J lost 1; bases outside the gene matches: 7. This CDR3 comprises 15 residues.

This clonotype occurred many times. The rearrangement uses TRBV7-9 and TRBJ1-2, with D perhaps TRBD1 (5 bases). Germline assignment: CDR1 SEHNR and CDR2 FQNEAQ (reference sequence). This CDR3 comprises 16 residues. V lost 5 bases and J 8 bases, leaving 24 bases between the germline ends. The CDR3 coding sequence is TGTGCCAGCAGCCATGGGGGGAGCGCTATCACGATGGGCTACACCTTC. It specifies CASSHGGSAITMGYTF.

This chain links TRBV9 with TRBJ2-5; D is unclear. The ends were cut back, 4 bases at V and 5 bases at J, with 12 bases in the middle. Germline CDR1 is SGDLS and CDR2 is YYNGEE. This CDR3 has 13 amino acids. CDR3: CASSPPLTETQYF. As DNA, the CDR3 is TGTGCCAGCAGCCCCCCTCTTACGGAGACCCAGTACTTC.

This chain links TRBV4-1 with TRBJ2-3, with 9 bases identical to TRBD1. The length of the CDR3 is 18 residues. V trimming: 0 bases; J trimming: 4 bases; junction bases outside the gene matches: 11. Germline V gives CDR1 MGHRA, CDR2 YSYEKL. The CDR3: CASSQEPYTGGEADTQYF. The CDR3 DNA is TGCGCCAGCAGCCAAGAACCCTACACAGGGGGCGAAGCAGATACGCAGTATTTT.

This rearrangement joins TRBV9 to TRBJ2-1, with 8 nucleotides matching TRBD1. CDR1 is SGDLS and CDR2 is YYNGEE in the germline V gene. The CDR3 spans 16 residues. J was trimmed by 6 bases and V by 3 bases; bases with no gene match: 11. DNA for the CDR3: TGTGCCAGCAGCGAGTACAGGGGGTCCGTTGGCAATGAGCAGTTCTTC. Residues: CASSEYRGSVGNEQFF.

The chain employs TRBV20-1 and TRBJ1-4; D gene ambiguous. V was pared by 3 bases and J by 5 bases, with 13 bases between. The CDR3 is 14 residues long. Per germline, CDR1 DFQATT and CDR2 SNEGSKA (reference sequence). CDR3 amino acids: CSASPTPGNEKLFF. As DNA, the CDR3 is TGCAGTGCTAGTCCCACACCGGGAAATGAAAAACTGTTTTTT.

The chain has TRBV5-6 and TRBJ2-1; D is perhaps TRBD1 (6 bases). Trimming pared 5 bases from V and 6 bases from J, leaving 12 bases between. The CDR3 is 13 residues long. CDR1 and CDR2 (germline): SGHDT, YYEEEE. CDR3 nucleotide sequence: TGTGCCAGCAGTTCGGACAGCCTCAATGAGCAGTTCTTC. Protein product: CASSSDSLNEQFF. The variable domain in full, completed from reference TRBV5-6 and TRBJ2-1, reads DAGVTQSPTHLIKTRGQQVTLRCSPKSGHDTVSWYQQALGQGPQFIFQYYEEEERQRGNFPDRFSGHQFPNYSSELNVNALLLGDSALYLCASSSDSLNEQFFGPGTRLTVL.

The V call is TRBV2, the J call TRBJ2-7; the D gene is possibly TRBD2 (6 bases). The germline V gene encodes CDR1 SNHLY and CDR2 FYNNEI. The CDR3 loop spans 13 amino acids. V lost 4 bases to trimming and J lost 0 bases, with 7 bases between them. In nucleotides, the CDR3 is TGTGCCAGCAGTGTGCGGGGCTCCTACGAGCAGTACTTC. The encoded protein is CASSVRGSYEQYF.

The rearrangement links TRBV5-1 to TRBJ2-3, with TRBD1 identical over 7 bases. Germline CDR1 reads SGHRS; CDR2 reads YFSETQ. The V and J ends lost 0 bases and 6 bases, in that order; junction bases with no gene match: 7. This CDR3 is built from 15 residues. CDR3: CASSLEGGSPDTQYF. The CDR3, as DNA: TGCGCCAGCAGCTTGGAAGGGGGCTCCCCGGATACGCAGTATTTT.

The V and J genes are TRBV12-3 or TRBV12-4 and TRBJ2-7; D is undetermined. This CDR3 has 12 amino acids. Trimming cost V 3 bases and J 3 bases, with 6 bases left between them. The CDR3 DNA sequence: TGTGCCAGCAGTTTTGGGTTCTACGAGCAGTACTTC. Encoded protein: CASSFGFYEQYF.

The chain carries TRBV10-3 and TRBJ2-3, with D unclear. This CDR3 contains 16 residues. Trimming cost V 5 bases and J 5 bases, with 20 bases left between them. Germline V gene data show CDR1 as ENHRY and CDR2 as SYGVKD. The CDR3 reads CAISTPTTPKGDTQYF. CDR3 DNA sequence: TGTGCCATCAGTACCCCGACAACACCTAAGGGAGATACGCAGTATTTT.

This clonotype has ten or more counts. The chain has TRBV10-3 and TRBJ1-1; no clear D gene. The ends were cut back, 8 bases at V and 2 bases at J, with 12 bases in the middle. The CDR3 has 13 residues. The germline CDR1 and CDR2 sequences are ENHRY and SYGVKD. This CDR3 reads CAIRQQLNTEAFF. DNA of the CDR3: TGTGCCATCCGTCAGCAGCTCAACACTGAAGCTTTCTTT.

This clonotype occurred a few times. This chain links TRBV7-2 with TRBJ1-1; D is perhaps TRBD1 (6 bases). The CDR3 is 14 amino acids. Germline lookup yields CDR1 SGHTA and CDR2 FQGNSA. The V and J ends lost 5 bases and 6 bases respectively, with 16 bases between them. CDR3 amino acids: CASSNFEQGSEAFF. CDR3 in DNA: TGTGCCAGCAGCAACTTTGAACAGGGCTCTGAAGCTTTCTTT.

This clonotype has a count of ten or more. This chain connects TRBV7-9 to TRBJ2-5; TRBD1 might be the D (6 bases). Germline CDR1 is SEHNR and CDR2 is FQNEAQ (reference sequence). This CDR3 is built from 15 residues. Between the trimmed V and J ends, which lost 5 bases and 1 base, there was a span of 14 bases. Here the CDR3 reads CASSTIGQPQETQYF. DNA for the CDR3: TGTGCCAGCAGCACTATTGGACAGCCCCAAGAGACCCAGTACTTC.

In its sample, this clonotype was seen a few times. The chain combines TRBV11-2 with TRBJ2-7, with 11 positions matching TRBD2. Germline-derived CDR1 and CDR2 are SGHAT and FQNNGV. The CDR3 is 15 amino acids. V lost 6 bases to trimming and J lost 2 bases; unmatched junction nucleotides: 6. CDR3 DNA: TGTGCCAGCAGGCCCGGGACTAGCGGAACCTACGAGCAGTACTTC. As protein: CASRPGTSGTYEQYF.

This clonotype came up a few times. V is TRBV7-9 and J is TRBJ2-5, with a weak D call TRBD1 (6 bases). The CDR3 runs 15 residues. From germline, CDR1 is SEHNR and CDR2 FQNEAQ (reference sequence). Trimming took off 7 bases at V and 0 bases at J, with 15 bases between the two ends. CDR3 amino acids: CASTARQEYQETQYF. The CDR3 DNA follows: TGTGCCAGCACCGCCCGACAGGAGTACCAAGAGACCCAGTACTTC.

This clonotype has more than one count but fewer than ten. V gene TRBV4-1 combines with J gene TRBJ1-1; possibly TRBD1 for D (6 bases). Per the germline V gene, CDR1 is MGHRA and CDR2 is YSYEKL. The CDR3 is 14 amino acids. Trimming cost V 1 base and J 3 bases, with 9 bases left between them. The CDR3 loop reads CASSQVQGYTEAFF. The CDR3 DNA reads TGCGCCAGCAGCCAAGTACAGGGTTACACTGAAGCTTTCTTT.

The CDR3 spells CSERLAGTDTQYF. CDR3 DNA sequence: TGCAGCGAACGACTAGCGGGCACAGATACGCAGTATTTT. The J gene is TRBJ2-3, the V gene TRBV20-1, with 9 bases fitting TRBD2. The CDR3 has 13 residues. Germline V gene data show CDR1 as DFQATT and CDR2 as SNEGSKA (reference sequence).

This clonotype was recorded a few times. This chain joins TRBV16 and TRBJ1-5; 9 nucleotides agree with TRBD1. The CDR3 contains 17 residues. The germline gives CDR1 KGHSY, CDR2 FQNENV. J lost 2 bases, V lost 6 bases, and 11 bases had no gene match. The CDR3 DNA reads as TGTGCCAGCAGTCCCGGACAGGGGAAGGGTGGCAATCAGCCCCAGCATTTT. It is translated as CASSPGQGKGGNQPQHF.

This clonotype was counted between two and nine times. V is TRBV15 and J is TRBJ1-5, with no clear D. This CDR3 comprises 16 residues. Germline V gives CDR1 LNHNV, CDR2 YYDKDF (reference sequence). Trimming stripped 0 bases from V and 0 bases from J, with 9 bases between. The CDR3 sequence is CATSRDLESSNQPQHF. CDR3 nucleotides: TGTGCCACCAGCAGAGATCTCGAGTCTAGCAATCAGCCCCAGCATTTT.

The chain recombines TRBV29-1 with TRBJ2-7; tentative D call: TRBD2 (6 bases). Germline V CDR1 and CDR2: SQVTM, ANQGSEA. The CDR3 extends over 16 amino acids. Trimming cost V 6 bases and J 0 bases, with 21 bases left between them. The CDR3 region is CSVTFWAEGSSYEQYF. Written as DNA, the CDR3 is TGCAGCGTCACCTTCTGGGCGGAGGGTAGCTCCTACGAGCAGTACTTC.

In this sample, this clonotype turned up a few times. An end of the junction does not agree with germline; a read error may underlie this. The chain joins TRBV7-7 to TRBJ2-1, with D possibly being TRBD1 (6 bases). This CDR3 spans 15 amino acids. CDR1 is SSHAT and CDR2 is FNYEAQ in the germline V gene (reference sequence). The CDR3 reads CASSLGVGAYNEQFF. The CDR3 DNA is TGTGCTAGCAGCTTAGGGGTGGGGGCTTACAATGAGCAGTTCTTC. Based on the CDR3 plus reference TRBV7-7 and TRBJ2-1, the full variable domain is GAGVSQSPRYKVTKRGQDVTLRCDPISSHATLYWYQQALGQGPEFLTYFNYEAQPDKSGLPSDRFSAERPEGSISTLTIQRTEQRDSAMYRCASSLGVGAYNEQFFGPGTRLTVL.

The rearrangement uses TRBV20-1 and TRBJ1-5, with 8 bases identical to TRBD1. V gave up 1 base and J gave up 5 bases; unmatched junction bases: 10. The V gene's germline CDR1 is DFQATT and CDR2 SNEGSKA (reference sequence). The CDR3 totals 16 residues. The CDR3 sequence is CSARGRQGLRDQPQHF. The DNA for the CDR3 is TGCAGTGCTAGAGGTCGACAGGGGCTGAGGGATCAGCCCCAGCATTTT.